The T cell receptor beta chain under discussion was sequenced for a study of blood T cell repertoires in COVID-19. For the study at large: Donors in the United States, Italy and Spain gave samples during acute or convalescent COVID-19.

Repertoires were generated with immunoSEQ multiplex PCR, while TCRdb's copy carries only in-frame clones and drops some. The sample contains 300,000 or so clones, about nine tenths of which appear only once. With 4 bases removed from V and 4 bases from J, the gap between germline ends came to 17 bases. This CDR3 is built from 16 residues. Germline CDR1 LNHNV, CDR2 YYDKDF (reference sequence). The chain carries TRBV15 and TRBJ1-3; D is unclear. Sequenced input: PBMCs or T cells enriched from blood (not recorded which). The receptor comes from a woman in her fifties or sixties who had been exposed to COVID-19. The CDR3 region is CATSMNPGGSGNTIYF. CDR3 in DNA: TGTGCCACCAGCATGAATCCGGGTGGGTCCGGAAACACCATATATTTT.